The 24 T cell receptor beta chains presented below share a single source sample, sequenced in a study of cytomegalovirus exposure and HLA in healthy donors. The PCR had 60 Vbeta and 13 Jbeta primers. The data were produced by immunoSEQ multiplex PCR, yet TCRdb's version contains in-frame clones alone and is incomplete. The sample has 45,000 to 65,000 clones, roughly 82% seen once. Sequencing was performed on PBMCs. The receptor source for this set is a man younger than 40 in good health and CMV-seronegative.

The chain recombines TRBV5-8 with TRBJ2-7; D is uncertain. The germline CDR1 and CDR2 sequences are SGHTS and YDEGEE. The CDR3 spans 10 residues. The ends were cut back, 4 bases at V and 10 bases at J, with 9 bases in the middle. The CDR3 DNA is TGTGCCAGCAGCCCCGACATACAGTACTTC. Encoded protein: CASSPDIQYF.

This clone was seen a single time. The chain carries TRBV25-1 and TRBJ2-1; 16 bases agree with TRBD2. Germline V gene lookup returns CDR1 MGHDK and CDR2 SYGVNS. CDR3 length: 16 amino acids. The junction had 6 bases not matched to a gene; V was cut back by 4 bases and J by 9 bases. The CDR3 reads CASSGGTSGGAAEQFF. CDR3 bases: TGTGCCAGCAGTGGAGGGACTAGCGGGGGGGCCGCTGAGCAGTTCTTC.

The rearrangement uses TRBV28 and TRBJ1-1; TRBD1 is a possible D gene (6 bases). Germline V gene data show CDR1 as MDHEN and CDR2 as SYDVKM. Trimming pared 8 bases from V and 1 base from J, leaving 11 bases between. The CDR3 is 13 residues long. CDR3 residues: CASFQGPNTEAFF. CDR3 DNA: TGTGCCAGCTTCCAGGGGCCGAACACTGAAGCTTTCTTT.

The rearrangement uses TRBV21-1 and TRBJ1-1; the D call of TRBD1 is as the table states it, not checked on the DNA. TRBV21-1 is shown as a pseudogene. CDR3 length equals 17 residues. Written as DNA, the CDR3 is TGTGCCAGCAGCATATCAACCGGGGACAGGGTGAACACTGAAGCTTTCTTT. Its translation: CASSISTGDRVNTEAFF.

CDR3 sequence reads: CASSPGTGSPYEQYF. The CDR3 DNA is TGTGCCAGCAGCCCCGGGACAGGGAGTCCCTACGAGCAGTACTTC. The chain combines TRBV5-4 with TRBJ2-7; 9 bases line up with TRBD1. Germline V gene data show CDR1 as SGHNT and CDR2 as YYREEE (reference sequence). The CDR3 consists of 15 residues. V lost 4 bases and J lost 2; bases outside the gene matches: 7.

The chain employs TRBV30 and TRBJ2-1, with 10 bases lining up with TRBD1. V lost 8 bases, J lost 6 bases, and 10 bases stayed unmatched. CDR1 and CDR2 from the germline V gene are GTSNPN and SVGIG (reference sequence). The CDR3 is made up of 14 amino acids. The CDR3 DNA follows: TGTGCCCGGGGGGACAGGGGCCCGTTCAATGAGCAGTTCTTC. It codes for CARGDRGPFNEQFF.

The chain joins TRBV5-1 to TRBJ1-4; weak D call: TRBD1 (6 bases). With 0 bases removed from V and 8 bases from J, the gap between germline ends came to 14 bases. The CDR3 spans 15 residues. Germline CDR1 reads SGHRS; CDR2 reads YFSETQ. DNA for the CDR3: TGCGCCAGCAGCTTGGCCGGGGGGGCACGAGAAAAACTGTTTTTT. Its protein is CASSLAGGAREKLFF.

The rearrangement uses TRBV7-2 and TRBJ2-3; 8 bases fit TRBD1. This CDR3 region has 14 residues. The germline V gene has CDR1 SGHTA and CDR2 FQGNSA. V shed 5 bases, J shed 6 bases, and the junction held 7 bases outside the gene matches. DNA for the CDR3: TGTGCCAGCAGCGTACAGGGGGGCGGGGATACGCAGTATTTT. Protein product: CASSVQGGGDTQYF.

The chain joins TRBV25-1 to TRBJ1-4; 7 bases are a match to TRBD1. This CDR3 has 14 amino acids. From germline, CDR1 is MGHDK and CDR2 SYGVNS. Trimming took 5 bases from V and 6 from J; bases not matched to a gene: 6. CDR3 in DNA: TGTGCCAGCAGTCAAAGGCAGGGGGATGAAAAACTGTTTTTT. Translation gives CASSQRQGDEKLFF.

This chain connects TRBV28 to TRBJ2-1; possible D gene TRBD1, 6 bases. The CDR3 is 15 residues long. Germline V lookup: CDR1 MDHEN, CDR2 SYDVKM. V was shortened by 3 bases and J by 0 bases, with 9 bases between the two germline ends. CDR3 protein: CASSFAGVSYNEQFF. The CDR3 bases are TGTGCCAGCAGTTTCGCAGGGGTCTCCTACAATGAGCAGTTCTTC.

This clone was observed a handful of times. This sequence joins TRBV6-4 and TRBJ2-1; 7 nucleotides match TRBD2. Trimming cost V 3 bases and J 4 bases; bases outside gene matches: 6. Germline V gene sequence: CDR1 MRHNA, CDR2 SNTAGT. The CDR3 loop spans 15 amino acids. The CDR3 DNA reads TGTGCCAGCAGTGAACACAGCGGGGATTACAATGAGCAGTTCTTC. Protein sequence: CASSEHSGDYNEQFF.

The gene calls are TRBV5-4 and TRBJ2-7; tentative D call: TRBD1 (5 bases). This CDR3 has 15 residues. V was trimmed by 2 bases and J by 2 bases, leaving 14 bases between them. Germline values: CDR1 SGHNT, CDR2 YYREEE (reference sequence). This CDR3 reads CASSLTGDGTYEQYF. DNA for the CDR3: TGTGCCAGCAGCTTAACAGGCGATGGGACCTACGAGCAGTACTTC.

The chain joins TRBV18 to TRBJ2-4; weak D call: TRBD1 (5 bases). From germline, CDR1 is KGHSH and CDR2 LQKENI. CDR3 size: 14 residues. V lost 3 bases, J lost 9 bases, and 15 bases lay in between. The CDR3 is CASSPNSGWAIQYF. DNA of the CDR3: TGTGCCAGCTCACCGAACTCAGGGTGGGCCATTCAGTACTTC.

This clone appeared once. The CDR3 nucleotides are TGTGCCATCAGTGATCTCCGGGACAGGGGGCGCGAGCAGTACTTC. Amino acid sequence: CAISDLRDRGREQYF. This chain uses TRBV10-3 with TRBJ2-7, with 12 bases matching TRBD1. Germline loops: CDR1 ENHRY, CDR2 SYGVKD. With 3 bases clipped from V and 6 bases from J, the junction kept 6 bases outside the gene matches. The CDR3 loop spans 15 amino acids.

V is TRBV6-6 and J is TRBJ2-1; the match to TRBD2 covers 11 bases. This CDR3 is built from 14 residues. V shed 0 bases, J shed 14 bases, and the junction held 6 bases outside the gene matches. Per germline, CDR1 MNHNY and CDR2 SVGAGI (reference sequence). CDR3 loop: CASSYSLAGGGEFF. The CDR3 nucleotides are TGTGCCAGCAGTTACTCGCTAGCGGGGGGCGGGGAGTTCTTC.

The V call is TRBV30, the J call TRBJ2-7; 7 nucleotides line up with TRBD1. CDR3 length equals 13 residues. With V trimmed by 4 bases and J by 0 bases, 3 bases remained unmatched. Germline loops: CDR1 GTSNPN, CDR2 SVGIG (reference sequence). The CDR3 DNA sequence: TGTGCCTGGAACAGGGGAAGCTCCTACGAGCAGTACTTC. Its protein is CAWNRGSSYEQYF.

V gene TRBV25-1 combines with J gene TRBJ2-5, with D maybe TRBD1 (6 bases). The J call is uncertain, as TRBJ2-7 better fits the DNA end. The CDR3 is 14 residues long. Germline lookup yields CDR1 MGHDK and CDR2 SYGVNS. The CDR3 DNA reads TGTGCCAGCAGTGACAGGACAGCTACCTACGAGCAGTACTTC. Amino acids: CASSDRTATYEQYF.

The gene calls are TRBV11-2 and TRBJ2-2, with 7 bases fitting TRBD1. The CDR3 consists of 16 residues. In germline, CDR1 is SGHAT, CDR2 FQNNGV. The ends lost 4 bases at V and 0 bases at J; junction bases unmatched: 5. CDR3 nucleotide sequence: TGTGCCAGCAGCTCGGGACAGCCCGCGAACACCGGGGAGCTGTTTTTT. It is translated as CASSSGQPANTGELFF. The full variable domain, completed using reference TRBV11-2 and TRBJ2-2, is EAGVAQSPRYKIIEKRQSVAFWCNPISGHATLYWYQQILGQGPKLLIQFQNNGVVDDSQLPKDRFSAERLKGVDSTLKIQPAKLEDSAVYLCASSSGQPANTGELFFGEGSRLTVL.

The rearrangement joins TRBV9 to TRBJ2-7; 10 bases are shared with TRBD1. Unmatched junction bases numbered 6, after V lost 3 bases and J lost 3 bases. CDR3 size: 15 residues. CDR1 is SGDLS and CDR2 is YYNGEE in the germline V gene. In nucleotides, the CDR3 is TGTGCCAGCAGCGCTAGTAGGACAGGGGGCTACGAGCAGTACTTC. Its translation is CASSASRTGGYEQYF.

This chain joins TRBV6-1 and TRBJ1-3, with a tentative D call TRBD1 (6 bases). CDR1 and CDR2 from the germline V gene are MNHNS and SASEGT. The CDR3 length is 15 residues. Between the trimmed V and J ends, which lost 2 bases and 1 base, there was a span of 9 bases. The CDR3 DNA sequence: TGTGCCAGCAGTGAATTGACAGGATCTGGAAACACCATATATTTT. This encodes CASSELTGSGNTIYF.

The V gene is TRBV7-6, the J gene TRBJ2-7; TRBD1 matches 12 bases. Per the germline V gene, CDR1 is SGHVS and CDR2 is FNYEAQ. Unmatched junction bases numbered 18, after V lost 5 bases and J lost 7 bases. This CDR3 spans 18 amino acids. The CDR3 nucleotides are TGTGCCAGCAGCCTCGAAGAGTTTTTTGGGACAGGGGGCCGAGAGCAGTACTTC. This sequence encodes CASSLEEFFGTGGREQYF.

This chain joins TRBV16 and TRBJ2-1; perhaps TRBD1 as D (5 bases). The germline gives CDR1 KGHSY, CDR2 FQNENV. V shed 0 bases and J shed 1 base, with 10 bases lying between them. There are 16 residues in the CDR3. The DNA for the CDR3 is TGTGCCAGCAGCCAATCCACAGGCGTTTCCTACAATGAGCAGTTCTTC. It codes for CASSQSTGVSYNEQFF. The whole variable domain, filled in from reference TRBV16 and TRBJ2-1, reads GEEVAQTPKHLVRGEGQKAKLYCAPIKGHSYVFWYQQVLKNEFKFLISFQNENVFDETGMPKERFSAKCLPNSPCSLEIQATKLEDSAVYFCASSQSTGVSYNEQFFGPGTRLTVL.

The V call is TRBV10-2, the J call TRBJ2-7, with 7 bases aligning to TRBD1. From germline, CDR1 is WSHSY and CDR2 SAAADI. The CDR3 spans 11 residues. After removal of 5 bases from V and 8 bases from J, the junction contained 3 bases not matched to a gene. Here the CDR3 DNA reads TGCGCCAGCAGTACAGGGGATAAGCAGTACTTC. It is translated as CASSTGDKQYF.

This clone has only a few counts. V and J are TRBV2 and TRBJ1-2; TRBD1 is a possible D gene (6 bases). Germline CDR1 SNHLY, CDR2 FYNNEI. V was pared by 4 bases and J by 0 bases, with 15 bases between. This CDR3 has 16 residues. The CDR3 sequence: CASSGKGVPTNYGYTF. The CDR3 DNA follows: TGTGCCAGCAGTGGAAAGGGGGTCCCTACTAACTATGGCTACACCTTC.